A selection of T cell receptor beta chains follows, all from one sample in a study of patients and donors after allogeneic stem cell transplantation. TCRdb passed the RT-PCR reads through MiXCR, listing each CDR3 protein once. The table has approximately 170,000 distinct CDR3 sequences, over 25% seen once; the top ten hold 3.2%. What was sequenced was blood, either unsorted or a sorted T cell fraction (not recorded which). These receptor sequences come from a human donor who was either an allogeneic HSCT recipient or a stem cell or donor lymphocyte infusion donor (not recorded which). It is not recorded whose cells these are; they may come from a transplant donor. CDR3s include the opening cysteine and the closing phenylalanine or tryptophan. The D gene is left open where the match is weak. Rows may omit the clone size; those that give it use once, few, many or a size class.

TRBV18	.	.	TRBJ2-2	CASSPVGTPFSGELFF	TGTGCCAGCTCACCGGTGGGGACACCTTTCTCCGGGGAGCTGTTTTTT
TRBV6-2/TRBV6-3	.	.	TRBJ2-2	CASSYLNTGELFF	TGTGCCAGCAGTTACCTGAACACCGGGGAGCTGTTTTTT
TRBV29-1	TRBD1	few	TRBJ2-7	CSVSGDRGREQYF	TGCAGCGTTTCGGGGGACAGGGGGCGCGAGCAGTACTTC
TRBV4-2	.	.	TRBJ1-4	CASSPPGRNNEKLFF	TGTGCCAGCAGCCCGCCCGGACGGAATAATGAAAAACTGTTTTTT
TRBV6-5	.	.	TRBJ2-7	CASSFAATYEQYF	TGTGCCAGCAGTTTCGCGGCTACCTACGAGCAGTACTTC
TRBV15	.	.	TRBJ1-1	CATSSSLDHDTEAFF	TGTGCCACCAGCAGTTCCTTGGACCATGACACTGAAGCTTTCTTT
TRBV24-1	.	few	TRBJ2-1	CATSDFLHNEQFF	TGTGCCACCAGTGATTTCCTCCACAATGAGCAGTTCTTC
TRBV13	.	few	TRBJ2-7	CASRSGPSSYEQYF	TGTGCCAGCAGATCGGGGCCTTCAAGCTACGAGCAGTACTTC
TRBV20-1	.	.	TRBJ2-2	CSARQGPGNTGELFF	TGCAGTGCTAGGCAAGGACCCGGGAACACCGGGGAGCTGTTTTTT
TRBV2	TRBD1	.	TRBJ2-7	CASRTTGARSYEQYF	TGTGCCAGCAGGACGACAGGGGCCCGCTCCTACGAGCAGTACTTC
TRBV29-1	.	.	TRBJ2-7	CSVGIGYYEQYF	TGCAGCGTTGGGATTGGATACTACGAGCAGTACTTC
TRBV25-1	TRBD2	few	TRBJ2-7	CATTPAGHRYEQYF	TGTGCCACTACCCCAGCGGGGCACCGCTACGAGCAGTACTTC
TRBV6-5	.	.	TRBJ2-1	CASSWVARDDEQFF	TGTGCCAGCAGTTGGGTGGCCAGGGACGATGAGCAGTTCTTC
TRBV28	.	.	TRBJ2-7	CASLREGYEQYF	TGTGCCAGCCTCCGAGAAGGCTACGAGCAGTACTTC
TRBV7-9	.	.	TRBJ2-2	CASSSQRGELFF	TGTGCCAGCAGCTCGCAGAGGGGGGAGCTGTTTTTT
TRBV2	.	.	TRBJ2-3	CASSETDTQYF	TGTGCCAGCAGTGAGACAGATACGCAGTATTTT
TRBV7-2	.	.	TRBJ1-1	CASSRQRGTEAFF	TGTGCCAGCAGCCGACAACGCGGCACTGAAGCTTTCTTT
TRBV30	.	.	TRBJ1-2	CAWSVEFGARSGYTF	TGTGCCTGGAGTGTAGAATTCGGGGCTAGGAGTGGCTACACCTTC
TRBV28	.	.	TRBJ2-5	CASSLTGALEETQYF	TGTGCCAGCAGTTTAACTGGGGCCCTGGAGGAGACCCAGTACTTC
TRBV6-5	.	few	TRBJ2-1	CASSSGLAFDEQFF	TGTGCCAGCAGTTCCGGGCTAGCCTTCGATGAGCAGTTCTTC
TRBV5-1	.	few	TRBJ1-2	CASIGAAGYGYTF	TGCGCCAGCATAGGGGCGGCAGGCTATGGCTACACCTTC
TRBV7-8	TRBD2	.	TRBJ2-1	CASRYSGAFYNEQFF	TGTGCCAGCAGGTATAGCGGGGCCTTTTACAATGAGCAGTTCTTC
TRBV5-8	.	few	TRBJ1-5	CASSLSRVNQPQHF	TGTGCCAGCAGCTTGTCGAGAGTCAATCAGCCCCAGCATTTT
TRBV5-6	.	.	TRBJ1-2	CASSLRAGTAHLFYGYTF	TGTGCCAGCAGCTTGAGAGCCGGGACCGCGCATCTTTTCTATGGCTACACCTTC
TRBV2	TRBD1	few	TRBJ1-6	CASSRHRGRRENSPLHF	TGTGCCAGCAGTCGTCACAGGGGGCGCCGGGAGAATTCACCCCTCCACTTT
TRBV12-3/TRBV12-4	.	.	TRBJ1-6	CASSRQPYNSPLHF	TGTGCCAGCAGTAGACAGCCCTATAATTCACCCCTCCACTTT